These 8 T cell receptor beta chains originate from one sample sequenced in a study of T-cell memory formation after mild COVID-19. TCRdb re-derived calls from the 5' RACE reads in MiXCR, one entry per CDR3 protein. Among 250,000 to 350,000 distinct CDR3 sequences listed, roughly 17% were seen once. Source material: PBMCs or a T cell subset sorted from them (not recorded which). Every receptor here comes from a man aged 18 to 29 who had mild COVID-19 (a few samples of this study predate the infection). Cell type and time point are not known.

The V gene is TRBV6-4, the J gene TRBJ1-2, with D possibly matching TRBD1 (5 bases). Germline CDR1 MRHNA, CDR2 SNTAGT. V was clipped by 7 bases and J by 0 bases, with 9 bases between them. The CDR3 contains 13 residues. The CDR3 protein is CASKQGANYGYTF. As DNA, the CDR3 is TGTGCCAGCAAGCAGGGAGCTAACTATGGCTACACCTTC.

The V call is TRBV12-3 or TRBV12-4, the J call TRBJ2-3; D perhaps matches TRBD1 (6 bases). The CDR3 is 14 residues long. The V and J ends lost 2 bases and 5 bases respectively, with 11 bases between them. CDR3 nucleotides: TGTGCCAGCAGTTTACAGGGGTTCGTAGATACGCAGTATTTT. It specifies CASSLQGFVDTQYF.

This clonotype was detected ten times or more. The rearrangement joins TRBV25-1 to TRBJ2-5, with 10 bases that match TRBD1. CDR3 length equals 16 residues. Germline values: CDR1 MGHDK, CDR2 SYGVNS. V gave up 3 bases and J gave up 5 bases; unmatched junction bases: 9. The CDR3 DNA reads TGTGCCAGCAGTGATCTAACCGGGACAGGGGTCGAGACCCAGTACTTC. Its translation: CASSDLTGTGVETQYF.

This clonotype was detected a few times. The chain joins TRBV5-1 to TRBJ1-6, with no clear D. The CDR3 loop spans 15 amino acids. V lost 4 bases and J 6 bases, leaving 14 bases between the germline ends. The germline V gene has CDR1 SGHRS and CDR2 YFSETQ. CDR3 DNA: TGCGCCAGCAGCACCAGAGGGCAGGTTAATTCACCCCTCCACTTT. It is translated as CASSTRGQVNSPLHF.

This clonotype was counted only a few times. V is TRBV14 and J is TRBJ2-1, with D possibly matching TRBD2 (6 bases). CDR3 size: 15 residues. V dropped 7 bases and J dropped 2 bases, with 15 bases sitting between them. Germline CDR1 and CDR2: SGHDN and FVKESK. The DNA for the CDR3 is TGTGCCAGCAAGCCCGGGATAGCGGCCTACAATGAGCAGTTCTTC. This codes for CASKPGIAAYNEQFF. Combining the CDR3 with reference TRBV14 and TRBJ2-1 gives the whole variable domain EAGVTQFPSHSVIEKGQTVTLRCDPISGHDNLYWYRRVMGKEIKFLLHFVKESKQDESGMPNNRFLAERTGGTYSTLKVQPAELEDSGVYFCASKPGIAAYNEQFFGPGTRLTVL.

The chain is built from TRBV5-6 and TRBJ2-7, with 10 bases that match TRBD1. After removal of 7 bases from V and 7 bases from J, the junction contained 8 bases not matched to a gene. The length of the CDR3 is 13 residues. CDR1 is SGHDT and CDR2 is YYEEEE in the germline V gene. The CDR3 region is CASARQGAGEQYF. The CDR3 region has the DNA TGTGCCAGCGCCCGACAGGGGGCTGGTGAGCAGTACTTC.

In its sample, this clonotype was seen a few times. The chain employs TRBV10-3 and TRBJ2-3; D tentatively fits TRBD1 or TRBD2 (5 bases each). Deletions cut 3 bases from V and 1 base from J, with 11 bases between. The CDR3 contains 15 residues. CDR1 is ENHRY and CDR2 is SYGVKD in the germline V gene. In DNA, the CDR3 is TGTGCCATCAGTGAAGGTTCGGGACGCACAGATACGCAGTATTTT. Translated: CAISEGSGRTDTQYF.

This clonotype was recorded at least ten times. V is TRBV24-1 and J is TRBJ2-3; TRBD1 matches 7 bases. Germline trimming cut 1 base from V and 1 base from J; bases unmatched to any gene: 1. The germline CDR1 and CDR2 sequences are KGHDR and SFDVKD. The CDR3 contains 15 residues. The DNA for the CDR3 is TGTGCCACCAGTGATTTTGGACAGGGCACAGATACGCAGTATTTT. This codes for CATSDFGQGTDTQYF.